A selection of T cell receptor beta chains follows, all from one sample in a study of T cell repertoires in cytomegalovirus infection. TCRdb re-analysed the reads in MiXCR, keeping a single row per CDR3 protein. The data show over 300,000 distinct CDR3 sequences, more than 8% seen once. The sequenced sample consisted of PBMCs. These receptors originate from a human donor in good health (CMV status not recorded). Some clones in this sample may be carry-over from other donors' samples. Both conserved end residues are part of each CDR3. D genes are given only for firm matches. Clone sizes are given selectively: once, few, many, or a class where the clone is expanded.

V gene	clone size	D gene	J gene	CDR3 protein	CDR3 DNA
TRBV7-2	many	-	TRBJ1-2	CASSLGTGLDRGYTF	TGTGCCAGCAGCTTAGGTACGGGGTTGGATCGCGGCTACACCTTC
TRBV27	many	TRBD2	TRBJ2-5	CASSPLGAGQRETQYF	TGTGCCAGCAGCCCCCTGGGAGCGGGGCAGAGAGAGACCCAGTACTTC
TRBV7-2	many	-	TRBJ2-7	CASSSSDRTTYEQYF	TGTGCCAGCAGCTCGTCCGACAGGACGACCTACGAGCAGTACTTC
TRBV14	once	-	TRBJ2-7	CASSQPRAYYEQYF	TGTGCCAGCAGCCAGCCCAGGGCCTACTACGAGCAGTACTTC
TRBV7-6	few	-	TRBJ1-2	CASSPDPLGRNYGYTF	TGTGCCAGCAGCCCTGACCCCCTGGGCCGAAACTATGGCTACACCTTC
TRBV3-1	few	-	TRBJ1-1	CASSLQGGSTEAFF	TGTGCCAGCAGCCTACAGGGAGGGAGCACTGAAGCTTTCTTT
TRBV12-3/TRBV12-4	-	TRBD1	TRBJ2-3	CASSNPEGQGADTQYF	TGTGCCAGCAGCAATCCCGAAGGACAGGGTGCAGATACGCAGTATTTT
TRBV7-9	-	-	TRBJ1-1	CASSFFGGAHTEAFF	TGTGCCAGCAGCTTTTTTGGGGGGGCTCACACTGAAGCTTTCTTT
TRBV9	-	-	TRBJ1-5	CASSVKGGPNQPQHF	TGTGCCAGCAGCGTCAAGGGGGGTCCGAATCAGCCCCAGCATTTT
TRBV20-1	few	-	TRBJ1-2	CSAREQALYGYTF	TGCAGTGCTAGAGAACAGGCCCTCTATGGCTACACCTTC
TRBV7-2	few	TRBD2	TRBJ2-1	CASNRGLAGVNEQFF	TGTGCCAGCAACAGAGGACTAGCGGGTGTCAATGAGCAGTTCTTC
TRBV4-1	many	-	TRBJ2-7	CASSQGEVAYEQYF	TGCGCCAGCAGCCAAGGGGAGGTCGCCTACGAGCAGTACTTC
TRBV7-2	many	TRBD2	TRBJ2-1	CASSSWTSGYNEQFF	TGTGCCAGCAGCTCCTGGACTAGCGGATACAATGAGCAGTTCTTC
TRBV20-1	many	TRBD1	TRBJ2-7	CSARDPGQGAYEQYF	TGCAGTGCTAGAGATCCAGGACAGGGGGCCTACGAGCAGTACTTC
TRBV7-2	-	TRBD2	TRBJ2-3	CASTLSGGGGDTQYF	TGTGCCAGCACCCTCTCTGGGGGGGGGGGGGATACGCAGTATTTT
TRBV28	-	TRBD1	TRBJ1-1	CASSPWTGGITEAFF	TGTGCCAGCAGTCCTTGGACAGGGGGCATCACTGAAGCTTTCTTT
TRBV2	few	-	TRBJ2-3	CASSRTLGDTQYF	TGTGCCAGCAGTCGCACCTTGGGGGATACGCAGTATTTT
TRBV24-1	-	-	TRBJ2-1	CATSDPDREQFF	TGTGCCACCAGTGACCCAGACAGAGAGCAGTTCTTC
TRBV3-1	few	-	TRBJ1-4	CASSRSEWGAGGEKLFF	TGTGCCAGCAGTAGAAGCGAGTGGGGGGCCGGAGGTGAAAAACTGTTTTTT
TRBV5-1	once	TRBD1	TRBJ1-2	CASSHGQGRPNYGYTF	TGCGCCAGCAGTCATGGACAGGGGAGGCCTAACTATGGCTACACCTTC
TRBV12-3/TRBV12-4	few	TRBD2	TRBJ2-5	CASRPGLAVETQYF	TGTGCCAGCAGGCCCGGACTAGCGGTGGAGACCCAGTACTTC
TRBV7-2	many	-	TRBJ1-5	CASSLDTRYSNQPQHF	TGTGCCAGCAGCTTAGACACCCGCTATAGCAATCAGCCCCAGCATTTT
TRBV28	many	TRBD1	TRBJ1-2	CASSLRTGGRGYTF	TGTGCCAGCAGTTTAAGGACAGGGGGACGTGGCTACACCTTC
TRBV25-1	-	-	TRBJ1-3	CASSELGTVGNTIYF	TGTGCCAGCAGTGAATTGGGCACAGTAGGAAACACCATATATTTT
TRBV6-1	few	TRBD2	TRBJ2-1	CASLAGVRSNEQFF	TGTGCCAGCTTAGCGGGAGTGAGGTCCAATGAGCAGTTCTTC
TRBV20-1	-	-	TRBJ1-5	CSALGEGGISNQPQHF	TGCAGTGCTCTGGGGGAGGGCGGGATTAGCAATCAGCCCCAGCATTTT
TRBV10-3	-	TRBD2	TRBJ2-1	CAISGKSGSSYNEQFF	TGTGCCATCAGTGGAAAAAGCGGGAGCTCCTACAATGAGCAGTTCTTC
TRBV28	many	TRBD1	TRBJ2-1	CASSLGRTGGYNEQFF	TGTGCCAGCAGCCTGGGGAGGACAGGGGGTTACAATGAGCAGTTCTTC
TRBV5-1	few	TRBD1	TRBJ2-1	CASSSWTGINEQFF	TGCGCCAGCAGCTCCTGGACAGGGATCAATGAGCAGTTCTTC
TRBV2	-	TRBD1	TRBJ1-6	CASRPQGAVNSPLHF	TGTGCCAGCAGGCCACAGGGGGCTGTTAATTCACCCCTCCACTTT
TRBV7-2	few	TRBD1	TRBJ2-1	CASSFTGVEQFF	TGTGCCAGCAGTTTTACAGGGGTTGAGCAGTTCTTC
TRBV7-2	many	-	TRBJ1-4	CASSLGSQLGAASEKLFF	TGTGCCAGCAGCTTAGGCAGTCAGCTGGGGGCGGCCTCTGAAAAACTGTTTTTT
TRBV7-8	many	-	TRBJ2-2	CASSFGIRGPSGELFF	TGTGCCAGCAGCTTTGGCATTCGAGGTCCGTCCGGGGAGCTGTTTTTT
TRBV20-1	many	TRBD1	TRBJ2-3	CSAESFPDRGQDTQYF	TGCAGTGCTGAGTCTTTCCCGGACAGGGGGCAAGATACGCAGTATTTT
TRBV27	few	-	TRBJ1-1	CASSLWGPQEEAFF	TGTGCCAGCAGTTTATGGGGCCCACAGGAAGAAGCTTTCTTT
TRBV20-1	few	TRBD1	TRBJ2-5	CSARSSTGEETQYF	TGCAGTGCTCGGTCCTCGACAGGGGAAGAGACCCAGTACTTC
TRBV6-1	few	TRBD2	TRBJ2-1	CASSPGEGRAVNEQFF	TGTGCCAGCAGCCCGGGGGAGGGGAGGGCGGTCAATGAGCAGTTCTTC
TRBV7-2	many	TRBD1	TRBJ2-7	CASSRGQIYSYEQYF	TGTGCCAGCAGCCGGGGACAGATCTATTCCTACGAGCAGTACTTC
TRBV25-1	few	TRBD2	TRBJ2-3	CASRTSVTQYF	TGTGCCAGCAGGACTAGCGTTACGCAGTATTTT
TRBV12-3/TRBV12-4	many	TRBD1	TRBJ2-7	CASSLTTGWEQYF	TGTGCCAGCAGTTTAACGACAGGGTGGGAGCAGTACTTC
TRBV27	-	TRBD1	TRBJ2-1	CASSLGKGASSYNEQFF	TGTGCCAGCAGTTTAGGGAAGGGGGCTAGCTCCTACAATGAGCAGTTCTTC
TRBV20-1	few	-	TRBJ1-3	CSAPAALPFSGNTIYF	TGCAGTGCTCCCGCCGCTTTGCCGTTCTCTGGAAACACCATATATTTT
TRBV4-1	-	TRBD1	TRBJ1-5	CASSSDREENQPQHF	TGTGCCAGCAGCTCAGACAGGGAAGAGAATCAGCCCCAGCATTTT
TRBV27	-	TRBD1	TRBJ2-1	CASSPTTGVRNNEQFF	TGTGCCAGCAGTCCGACTACAGGGGTTCGGAACAATGAGCAGTTCTTC
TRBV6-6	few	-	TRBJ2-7	CASSYSTRGTYEQYF	TGTGCCAGCAGTTACTCGACGAGGGGAACCTACGAGCAGTACTTC
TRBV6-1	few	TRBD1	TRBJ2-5	CASSSPDRGGETQYF	TGTGCCAGCAGTTCCCCGGACAGGGGCGGTGAGACCCAGTACTTC
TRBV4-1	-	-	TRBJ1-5	CASSHPGSGGFNQPQHF	TGTGCCAGCAGCCACCCGGGCAGCGGGGGGTTCAATCAGCCCCAGCATTTT
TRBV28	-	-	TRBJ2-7	CASTLGGASSYEQYF	TGTGCCAGCACTTTGGGGGGGGCGAGCTCCTACGAGCAGTACTTC
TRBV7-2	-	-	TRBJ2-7	CASSSEGISYEQYF	TGTGCCAGCAGCTCCGAGGGGATTTCCTACGAGCAGTACTTC
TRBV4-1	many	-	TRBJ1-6	CASSQVRETSKGNSPLHF	TGCGCCAGCAGCCAAGTTAGAGAAACCAGCAAGGGCAATTCACCCCTCCACTTT
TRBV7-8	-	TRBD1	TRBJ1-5	CASSARQGLGNQPQHF	TGTGCCAGCAGCGCGCGACAGGGATTGGGCAATCAGCCCCAGCATTTT
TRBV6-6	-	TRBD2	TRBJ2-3	CASSPRLAGGPRTDTQYF	TGTGCCAGCAGTCCCCGTCTAGCGGGAGGACCCCGTACAGATACGCAGTATTTT
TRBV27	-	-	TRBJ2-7	CATRLANVNEQYF	TGTGCCACCCGGCTAGCGAACGTGAACGAGCAGTACTTC
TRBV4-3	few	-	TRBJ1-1	CASSLLGSTEAFF	TGCGCCAGCAGCCTTCTGGGGAGTACTGAAGCTTTCTTT